This T cell receptor beta chain emerged from a study of CD8 T cells in Susac syndrome. The CDR3 covers 14 residues. Per germline, CDR1 SGDLS and CDR2 YYNGEE. Trimming removed 5 bases at V and 7 bases at J, with 15 bases between. The authors reverse transcribed roughly 0.5 to 1 ug RNA with random hexamers. TCRdb reprocessed the immunoSEQ multiplex PCR reads with MiXCR, giving one entry per CDR3 protein. The data hold approximately 160,000 distinct CDR3 sequences, with 90% to 96% observed a single time. The sample comprised CD4+ T cells from PBMCs. The source is a human donor with Susac syndrome. The chain links TRBV9 to TRBJ2-2, with D possibly being TRBD1 (5 bases). The CDR3 here is CASRKDHRFGELFF. CDR3 in DNA: TGTGCCAGCAGGAAGGACCACAGGTTCGGGGAGCTGTTTTTT.